This T cell receptor beta chain appears in the sequencing data of a study of blood T cell repertoires in COVID-19. Study background: T cells, B-cell-depleted T cells, or PBMCs provided the cDNA or gDNA that served as material.

Original analysis: Reference gene primers were amplified, and this amplification served to estimate nucleated cell counts. Sequenced by immunoSEQ multiplex PCR; TCRdb stores in-frame clones only, minus some. From that table come the V and J calls and clone size; the DNA was used to work out D and trimming. The sample includes around 250,000 clones, over 75% of them seen just once. Exposed enrollees had met someone with a PCR-confirmed or clinician-diagnosed COVID-19 case at some point within the 2 weeks before study entry. For this clone: Other DNA sequences in this sample translate to the same CDR3.

The CDR3 covers 14 residues. Germline V gene data show CDR1 as MNHEY and CDR2 as SMNVEV (reference sequence). V trimming: 3 bases; J trimming: 3 bases; junction bases outside the gene matches: 1. The specimen sequenced was PBMCs or T cells enriched from blood (not recorded which). This TCR came from a woman between 35 and 50 years old who had been exposed to COVID-19. V is TRBV27 and J is TRBJ2-7; 11 nucleotides line up with TRBD1. CDR3 nucleotide sequence: TGTGCCAGCAGTTTTGGGACAGGGGGCTACGAGCAGTACTTC. Residues: CASSFGTGGYEQYF.